Presented here are 16 T cell receptor beta chains from one specimen sequenced in a study of blood T cell repertoires in COVID-19. Sequencing used immunoSEQ multiplex PCR; TCRdb keeps in-frame clones, though not all of them. The sample consists of about 44,000 clones, roughly 70% of them appearing once. The sample comprised peripheral blood. These receptors originate from a man older than 75 with acute or convalescent COVID-19.

The chain is built from TRBV5-1 and TRBJ2-1; tentative D call: TRBD1 (6 bases). The CDR3 length is 15 residues. The germline V and J ends were trimmed by 2 bases and 3 bases, with 12 bases remaining between them. From germline, CDR1 is SGHRS and CDR2 YFSETQ. CDR3 sequence reads: CASSFSGTNYNEQFF. DNA of the CDR3: TGCGCCAGCAGCTTTTCCGGGACAAACTACAATGAGCAGTTCTTC.

The rearrangement links TRBV2 to TRBJ2-5; 9 bases align to TRBD2. CDR1 SNHLY and CDR2 FYNNEI come from the germline V gene. This CDR3 spans 16 amino acids. V gave up 1 base and J gave up 7 bases; unmatched junction bases: 10. The CDR3 loop reads CASSEVRLAGRGTQYF. For the CDR3, the DNA is TGTGCCAGCAGTGAAGTTCGGCTAGCGGGACGAGGGACCCAGTACTTC.

The chain recombines TRBV9 with TRBJ2-7; 8 bases fit TRBD1. The CDR3 extends over 14 amino acids. CDR1 SGDLS and CDR2 YYNGEE come from the germline V gene. V lost 4 bases to trimming and J lost 5 bases; unmatched junction nucleotides: 8. CDR3 protein: CASSPRTGPDEQYF. CDR3 in DNA: TGTGCCAGCAGCCCCCGGACAGGGCCAGACGAGCAGTACTTC.

This clone was found once. The chain carries TRBV4-3 and TRBJ2-7; TRBD2 matches 7 bases. The CDR3 has 15 residues. V shed 0 bases and J 3 bases; nucleotides not matched to a gene: 5. CDR1 and CDR2 (germline): LGHNA, YSLEER. CDR3: CASSQDPAGNYEQYF. In DNA form, the CDR3 reads TGCGCCAGCAGCCAAGATCCAGCGGGAAACTACGAGCAGTACTTC.

This chain uses TRBV5-1 with TRBJ2-5; 7 bases match TRBD2. V trimming: 1 base; J trimming: 3 bases; junction bases outside the gene matches: 9. The germline CDR1 and CDR2 sequences are SGHRS and YFSETQ. CDR3 length: 16 amino acids. DNA of the CDR3: TGCGCCAGCAGCTTGTGGGGCGGCGGGAGCGAAGAGACCCAGTACTTC. This codes for CASSLWGGGSEETQYF.

This clone appeared a few times. This rearrangement joins TRBV6-1 to TRBJ2-3; 15 positions match TRBD2. In germline, CDR1 is MNHNS, CDR2 SASEGT. The ends lost 4 bases at V and 0 bases at J; junction bases unmatched: 2. The CDR3 extends over 17 amino acids. The CDR3 spells CASSGGTSGRSTDTQYF. The DNA of the CDR3 is TGTGCCAGCAGTGGCGGGACTAGCGGGAGGAGCACAGATACGCAGTATTTT.

V gene TRBV10-3 combines with J gene TRBJ2-3; D possibly corresponds to TRBD1 (7 bases). The germline V and J ends were trimmed by 7 bases and 4 bases, with 15 bases remaining between them. The CDR3 consists of 14 residues. The germline V gene has CDR1 ENHRY and CDR2 SYGVKD. CDR3 coding DNA: TGTGCCATCACCCCGGCAGGGGGGCCAGATACGCAGTATTTT. Its translation: CAITPAGGPDTQYF.

The J gene is TRBJ2-1, the V gene TRBV28, with 7 bases fitting TRBD2. V was pared by 4 bases and J by 0 bases, with 3 bases of the junction left unmatched. The CDR3 spans 15 residues. The germline V gene encodes CDR1 MDHEN and CDR2 SYDVKM. CDR3 protein: CASSWGGSSYNEQFF. The CDR3 DNA is TGTGCCAGCAGTTGGGGGGGGAGCTCCTACAATGAGCAGTTCTTC.

J is TRBJ1-2 and V is TRBV30; the match to TRBD1 covers 9 bases. The CDR3 is 14 residues long. V lost 0 bases, J lost 9 bases, and 8 bases stayed unmatched. Germline loops: CDR1 GTSNPN, CDR2 SVGIG (reference sequence). This chain's CDR3 is CAWSVSGQGRSYTF. Here the CDR3 DNA reads TGTGCCTGGAGTGTCTCGGGACAGGGTCGGAGCTACACCTTC.

This clone is a singleton in its sample. CDR3 protein: CSVEMPGGLNYGYTF. The CDR3 nucleotides are TGCAGCGTTGAAATGCCAGGGGGCTTGAACTATGGCTACACCTTC. The chain joins TRBV29-1 to TRBJ1-2; 8 bases are shared with TRBD1. V shed 2 bases and J 2 bases; nucleotides not matched to a gene: 7. Germline V CDR1 and CDR2: SQVTM, ANQGSEA. The CDR3 consists of 15 residues.

The gene calls are TRBV28 and TRBJ2-7; possible D gene TRBD2, 6 bases. The CDR3 spans 15 residues. Trimming left V 6 bases short and J 3 bases short, with 18 bases between. Per the germline V gene, CDR1 is MDHEN and CDR2 is SYDVKM. CDR3 amino acids: CASRPQRGGDYEQYF. The CDR3 DNA reads as TGTGCCAGCAGACCGCAAAGGGGAGGTGACTACGAGCAGTACTTC.

This chain connects TRBV27 to TRBJ2-5, with D possibly TRBD2 on 5 matching bases. The CDR3 has 13 residues. Germline CDR1 is MNHEY and CDR2 is SMNVEV (reference sequence). The V and J ends lost 4 bases and 5 bases respectively, with 11 bases between them. This chain's CDR3 is CASSSLRAETQYF. As DNA, the CDR3 is TGTGCCAGCAGTTCCCTGAGGGCCGAGACCCAGTACTTC.

In this sample, this clone turned up a few times. This rearrangement joins TRBV19 to TRBJ2-2, with TRBD2 matching 7 bases. The junction had 13 bases not matched to a gene; V was cut back by 10 bases and J by 5 bases. The CDR3 sequence is 15 residues long. Germline CDR1 and CDR2: LNHDA and SQIVND (reference sequence). The CDR3, as DNA: TGTGCCACCCTCCGGGGGGAAGGCTTTACCGGGGAGCTGTTTTTT. It encodes CATLRGEGFTGELFF.

The chain couples TRBV9 to TRBJ2-7, with 11 bases lining up with TRBD2. Germline values: CDR1 SGDLS, CDR2 YYNGEE. Trimming cost V 3 bases and J 6 bases; bases outside gene matches: 8. This CDR3 has 15 amino acids. This chain's CDR3 is CASSARLAGTAEQYF. CDR3 bases: TGTGCCAGCAGCGCCCGACTAGCGGGAACTGCCGAGCAGTACTTC.

This rearrangement joins TRBV5-5 to TRBJ1-2, with 9 bases matching TRBD1. Germline CDR1 reads SGHKS; CDR2 reads YYEKEE (reference sequence). Trimming removed 0 bases from V and 4 bases from J; junction bases left unmatched: 4. The CDR3 consists of 15 residues. The chain's CDR3 is CASSLAGQGGYGYTF. In nucleotides, the CDR3 is TGTGCCAGCAGCTTGGCGGGACAGGGTGGCTATGGCTACACCTTC.

V usage is TRBV7-9 and J usage is TRBJ1-1, with 7 bases matching TRBD1. CDR1 and CDR2 (germline): SEHNR, FQNEAQ (reference sequence). V dropped 4 bases and J dropped 5; count of bases not matched to a gene: 10. This CDR3 region has 15 residues. The CDR3 sequence: CASSWAGTVGTEAFF. CDR3 nucleotide sequence: TGTGCCAGCAGCTGGGCCGGGACAGTTGGAACTGAAGCTTTCTTT. The whole variable domain, filled in from reference TRBV7-9 and TRBJ1-1, reads DTGVSQNPRHKITKRGQNVTFRCDPISEHNRLYWYRQTLGQGPEFLTYFQNEAQLEKSRLLSDRFSAERPKGSFSTLEIQRTEQGDSAMYLCASSWAGTVGTEAFFGQGTRLTVV.